This T cell receptor beta chain was profiled in a study of regulatory T cells in long-lasting Graves disease. Library construction for TCR beta used iRepertoire HTBI primers and Arm-PCR of CDR3 regions. TCRdb re-analysed the multiplex PCR reads in MiXCR, keeping a single row per CDR3 protein. In the table there are about 470,000 distinct CDR3 sequences, roughly a fifth of which are singletons. Specified time point: persistent/refractory GD, antithyroid drugs over 5 years with positive TRAb. The TCR library was made from RNA extracted from PBMCs. The receptor was isolated from a female donor with Graves disease. The sample consisted of peripheral blood mononuclear cells (PBMCs), taken when the disease was refractory, from a patient treated with antithyroid drugs.

Here the CDR3 DNA reads TGTGCCAGCAGTGAAGCGGGACAGTCCAGAAATTCACCCCTCCACTTT. Protein: CASSEAGQSRNSPLHF. The gene calls are TRBV6-1 and TRBJ1-6, with 7 bases that match TRBD1. The V gene's germline CDR1 is MNHNS and CDR2 SASEGT. Unmatched junction bases numbered 6, after V lost 0 bases and J lost 7 bases. The CDR3 runs to 16 residues.